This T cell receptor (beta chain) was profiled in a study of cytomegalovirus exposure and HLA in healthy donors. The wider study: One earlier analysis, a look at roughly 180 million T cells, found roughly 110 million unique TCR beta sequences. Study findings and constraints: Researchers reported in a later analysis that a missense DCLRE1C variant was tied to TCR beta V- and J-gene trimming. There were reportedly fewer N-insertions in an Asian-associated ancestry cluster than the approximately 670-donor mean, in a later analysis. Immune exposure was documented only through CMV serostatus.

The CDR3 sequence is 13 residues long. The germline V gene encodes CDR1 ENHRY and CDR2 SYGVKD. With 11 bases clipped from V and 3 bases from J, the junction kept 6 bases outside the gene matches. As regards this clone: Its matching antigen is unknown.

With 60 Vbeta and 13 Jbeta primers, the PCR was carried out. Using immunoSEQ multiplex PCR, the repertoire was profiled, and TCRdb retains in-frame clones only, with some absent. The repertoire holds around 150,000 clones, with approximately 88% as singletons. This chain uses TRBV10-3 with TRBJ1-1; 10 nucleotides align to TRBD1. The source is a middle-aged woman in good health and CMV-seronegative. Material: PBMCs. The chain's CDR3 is CASAGTGDTEAFF. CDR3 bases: TGTGCCTCCGCCGGGACAGGGGACACTGAAGCTTTCTTT.